One sample yielded the 16 T cell receptor beta chains listed below, sequenced in a study of blood T cell repertoires in COVID-19. Produced via immunoSEQ multiplex PCR; TCRdb's table is partial and in-frame only. There are a few hundred thousand clones in the sample; roughly nine tenths occur only once, and roughly 0.92% lies in the top ten. The sample was peripheral blood. These receptors all come from a woman between 40 and 55 years old who had recovered from COVID-19.

The J gene is TRBJ2-4, the V gene TRBV6-1; D ambiguous. Germline assignment: CDR1 MNHNS and CDR2 SASEGT. This CDR3 is 12 amino acids long. Trimming pared 0 bases from V and 8 bases from J, leaving 5 bases between. The CDR3 nucleotides read TGTGCCAGCAGTGAAGCGACTTACATTCAGTACTTC. Its translation: CASSEATYIQYF.

In its sample, this clone was seen once. The chain recombines TRBV29-1 with TRBJ2-3, with 10 positions matching TRBD1. The CDR3 runs 16 residues. CDR1 is SQVTM and CDR2 is ANQGSEA in the germline V gene. Germline trimming cut 4 bases from V and 2 bases from J; bases unmatched to any gene: 9. Written as DNA, the CDR3 is TGCAGCGTTGTCCCCGGGACAGGGGTTCCCACAGATACGCAGTATTTT. The encoded protein is CSVVPGTGVPTDTQYF.

The V gene is TRBV7-6, the J gene TRBJ2-1; the match to TRBD2 covers 9 bases. Germline V gives CDR1 SGHVS, CDR2 FNYEAQ. CDR3 length equals 15 residues. The junction had 16 bases not matched to a gene; V was cut back by 10 bases and J by 9 bases. In DNA form, the CDR3 reads TGTGCCACTCAGGTGGCTAGCGGGATGGTCTTTGAGCAGTTCTTC. It yields the protein CATQVASGMVFEQFF.

A few counts support this clone. The gene calls are TRBV30 and TRBJ2-2; D unclear. The CDR3 is 14 amino acids. V lost 2 bases and J lost 6, with 13 bases in between. The germline CDR1 and CDR2 sequences are GTSNPN and SVGIG (reference sequence). CDR3 region: CAWSSLGDSGELFF. CDR3 nucleotide sequence: TGTGCCTGGAGTAGTCTAGGAGATTCCGGGGAGCTGTTTTTT.

This chain joins TRBV14 and TRBJ1-6, with D hard to call. Trimming removed 0 bases from V and 4 bases from J, with 10 bases in between. This CDR3 region has 16 residues. Germline loops: CDR1 SGHDN, CDR2 FVKESK. The CDR3 loop is CASSQDPTRYNSPLHF. Written as DNA, the CDR3 is TGTGCCAGCAGCCAAGACCCGACACGGTATAATTCACCCCTCCACTTT.

The chain recombines TRBV27 with TRBJ1-2; tentatively, D is TRBD1 (5 bases). The CDR3 totals 17 residues. The germline V and J ends were trimmed by 6 bases and 4 bases, with 24 bases remaining between them. Germline V gene data show CDR1 as MNHEY and CDR2 as SMNVEV (reference sequence). The CDR3 sequence is CASSRAGMGPRVYGYTF. The CDR3 DNA sequence: TGTGCCAGCAGCCGGGCAGGGATGGGCCCTAGGGTCTATGGCTACACCTTC.

The chain recombines TRBV6-5 with TRBJ1-6, with a tentative D call TRBD1 (6 bases). The CDR3 spans 12 residues. CDR1 is MNHEY and CDR2 is SVGAGI in the germline V gene. Deletions cut 8 bases from V and 6 bases from J, with 8 bases between. The DNA of the CDR3 is TGTGCCAGCGGGGGCTTTAATTCACCCCTCCACTTT. Translated: CASGGFNSPLHF.

This sequence joins TRBV7-9 and TRBJ1-2; D unresolved. Germline V gene sequence: CDR1 SEHNR, CDR2 FQNEAQ (reference sequence). The CDR3 contains 14 residues. Trimming pared 0 bases from V and 4 bases from J, leaving 9 bases between. The DNA of the CDR3 is TGTGCCAGCAGCTTAGCGTCGGGGATCTATGGCTACACCTTC. As protein: CASSLASGIYGYTF.

The CDR3 DNA follows: TGTGCCAGCAGCCAAGACCGACTAGGCCATTACAATGAGCAGTTCTTC. Its translation is CASSQDRLGHYNEQFF. The chain recombines TRBV3-1 (or the pseudogene TRBV3-2) with TRBJ2-1; TRBD2 is a possible D gene (6 bases). The V gene lost 0 bases and the J gene lost 4 bases, with 13 bases spanning the gap. The germline V gene encodes CDR1 LGHDT and CDR2 YNNKEL (reference sequence). CDR3 length: 16 residues.

The V and J genes are TRBV18 and TRBJ2-5; TRBD2 might be the D (6 bases). Germline V CDR1 and CDR2: KGHSH, LQKENI. The V end was cut by 8 bases, the J end by 5 bases, with 15 bases between. This CDR3 has 13 residues. For the CDR3, the DNA is TGTGCCAGCGCGGGGCTGGATCAGGAGACCCAGTACTTC. It translates to CASAGLDQETQYF.

For the CDR3, the DNA is TGTGCCAGCAGCCTGCGGGGGGTTACGCAGTATTTT. It encodes CASSLRGVTQYF. This rearrangement joins TRBV14 to TRBJ2-3; 8 positions agree with TRBD2. The CDR3 runs 12 residues. Germline V gives CDR1 SGHDN, CDR2 FVKESK. Losses at the gene ends were 4 bases for V and 8 bases for J; bases not matched to a gene: 2. Full variable domain (outside the CDR3, taken from reference TRBV14 and TRBJ2-3): EAGVTQFPSHSVIEKGQTVTLRCDPISGHDNLYWYRRVMGKEIKFLLHFVKESKQDESGMPNNRFLAERTGGTYSTLKVQPAELEDSGVYFCASSLRGVTQYFGPGTRLTVL.

Points on this clone: Other nucleotide sequences in the sample specify the same CDR3. The chain uses TRBV2 and TRBJ2-7, with TRBD2 as a possible D gene (5 bases). This CDR3 is 11 amino acids long. V lost 6 bases and J lost 2, with 5 bases in between. Germline CDR1 and CDR2: SNHLY and FYNNEI. In DNA, the CDR3 is TGTGCCAGCAGCGGGACCTACGAGCAGTACTTC. Its protein product is CASSGTYEQYF.

The chain combines TRBV5-1 with TRBJ2-1, with 9 bases that match TRBD1. Germline V gene sequence: CDR1 SGHRS, CDR2 YFSETQ. The CDR3 is 21 amino acids. V gave up 1 base and J gave up 3 bases; unmatched junction bases: 20. This CDR3 reads CASSLIYFRDRAKLGYNEQFF. Here the CDR3 DNA reads TGCGCCAGCAGCTTGATCTATTTTCGGGACAGGGCTAAACTCGGCTACAATGAGCAGTTCTTC.

This clone was counted a single time. The chain combines TRBV28 with TRBJ2-7; perhaps TRBD2 as D (6 bases). The CDR3 length is 13 residues. V lost 8 bases and J 7 bases, leaving 18 bases between the germline ends. CDR1 and CDR2 from the germline V gene are MDHEN and SYDVKM. CDR3 residues: CASGYSTAGEQYF. In nucleotides, the CDR3 is TGTGCCAGCGGCTACAGCACCGCGGGGGAGCAGTACTTC.

Only a few counts were recorded for this clone. The V and J genes are TRBV5-6 and TRBJ1-2, with 11 bases lining up with TRBD1. Germline V gene data show CDR1 as SGHDT and CDR2 as YYEEEE. The V and J ends lost 4 bases and 1 base, in that order; junction bases with no gene match: 6. The CDR3 has 16 amino acids. For the CDR3, the DNA is TGTGCCAGCAGCCGGACAGGGGGCGCTCATAACTATGGCTACACCTTC. Translation: CASSRTGGAHNYGYTF.

The chain recombines TRBV7-2 with TRBJ2-2, with a weak D call TRBD2 (6 bases). Per the germline V gene, CDR1 is SGHTA and CDR2 is FQGNSA. The CDR3 runs to 16 residues. The V end lost 1 base, the J end lost 1 base, and 10 bases lay between the germline ends. The CDR3 sequence is CASSLGLAMNTGELFF. CDR3 bases: TGTGCCAGCAGCTTAGGTCTAGCGATGAACACCGGGGAGCTGTTTTTT.